Sequencing of this TCR beta chain was carried out in a study of shared clonotypes between healthy human individuals. Study context: Donors, aged 18 to 49, were a couple of women and a few men.

A remark on this clone: What it binds is unknown.

Germline V CDR1 and CDR2: SGHTA, FQGTGA. Losses at the gene ends were 3 bases for V and 6 bases for J; bases not matched to a gene: 8. This CDR3 has 15 amino acids. The study's findings and limits: Sampling was confined to blood; repertoires within tissues likely differ.

It was at deep level that the assay was run. Genomic DNA of every subset was divided equally among multiple immunoSEQ plates. Produced via immunoSEQ multiplex PCR; TCRdb's table is partial and in-frame only. The sample consists of around 450,000 clones, roughly 77% of them appearing once. The sequence came from a woman aged 40 to 50 in good health. Some clones in this sample may be carry-over from other donors' samples. V is TRBV7-3 and J is TRBJ2-1; 7 bases are a match to TRBD1. Material: PBMCs. The CDR3 sequence: CASSLGQSATNEQFF. The CDR3 DNA is TGTGCCAGCAGCTTGGGACAGAGCGCTACCAATGAGCAGTTCTTC.